One and the same sample provided the 28 T cell receptor beta chains below, sequenced in a study of blood T cell repertoires in COVID-19. Libraries were prepared by immunoSEQ multiplex PCR; TCRdb keeps only in-frame clonotypes and omits some of them. Of some 200,000 clones listed, approximately 87% are singletons. The sample taken for sequencing was peripheral blood. These receptors all stem from a man younger than 30 with active or convalescent COVID-19.

This sequence joins TRBV7-9 and TRBJ2-7; 8 nucleotides match TRBD2. From germline, CDR1 is SEHNR and CDR2 FQNEAQ (reference sequence). The V gene end was trimmed by 2 bases and the J gene end by 4 bases; junction bases not matched to a gene: 10. The CDR3 runs 16 residues. The CDR3: CASSLMNGGEVYEQYV. The DNA for the CDR3 is TGTGCCAGCAGCTTAATGAACGGGGGGGAGGTATACGAGCAGTACGTC.

J is TRBJ1-1 and V is TRBV24-1, with a weak D call TRBD1 (5 bases). This CDR3 region has 13 residues. Germline loops: CDR1 KGHDR, CDR2 SFDVKD. V dropped 7 bases and J dropped 4 bases, with 12 bases sitting between them. The CDR3 reads CATSTGPTTEAFF. CDR3 nucleotides: TGTGCCACCAGCACAGGACCCACCACTGAAGCTTTCTTT.

CDR3 in amino acids: CASSVGTSVQEPQHF. CDR3 nucleotides: TGTGCCAGCAGCGTAGGAACTTCTGTTCAGGAGCCCCAGCATTTT. The chain carries TRBV9 and TRBJ1-5; D is undetermined. V dropped 0 bases and J dropped 8 bases, with 15 bases sitting between them. Germline values: CDR1 SGDLS, CDR2 YYNGEE. The CDR3 covers 15 residues.

This chain joins TRBV6-1 and TRBJ1-1, with D maybe TRBD1 (5 bases). In germline, CDR1 is MNHNS, CDR2 SASEGT. The CDR3 covers 11 residues. Trimming cost V 3 bases and J 12 bases, with 11 bases left between them. CDR3 DNA: TGTGCCAGCAGTGAGACAGTGGTGACTTTCTTT. Encoded protein: CASSETVVTFF.

This sequence joins TRBV11-2 and TRBJ2-2, with no clear D. This CDR3 spans 15 amino acids. CDR1 and CDR2 (germline): SGHAT, FQNNGV. V lost 0 bases, J lost 3 bases, and 8 bases lay in between. CDR3 residues: CASSLDHSYTGELFF. As DNA, the CDR3 is TGTGCCAGCAGCTTAGACCACAGCTACACCGGGGAGCTGTTTTTT.

The chain carries TRBV11-2 and TRBJ2-1; D is perhaps TRBD2 (5 bases). V lost 0 bases to trimming and J lost 4 bases, with 13 bases between them. Germline V CDR1 and CDR2: SGHAT, FQNNGV. CDR3 length: 16 amino acids. This chain's CDR3 is CASSLDLGSPYNEQFF. CDR3 bases: TGTGCCAGCAGCTTAGATCTAGGGAGCCCTTACAATGAGCAGTTCTTC.

The V call is TRBV5-1, the J call TRBJ2-2, with a tentative D call TRBD1 (5 bases). The CDR3 length is 16 residues. With 0 bases removed from V and 4 bases from J, the gap between germline ends came to 13 bases. CDR1 is SGHRS and CDR2 is YFSETQ in the germline V gene. CDR3 region: CASSLASDRLTGELFF. The CDR3 DNA follows: TGCGCCAGCAGCTTGGCCTCCGACAGACTCACCGGGGAGCTGTTTTTT.

The table lists this clone with a count of one. V and J are TRBV5-6 and TRBJ2-7; D remains unclear. V was clipped by 0 bases and J by 0 bases, with 10 bases between them. The CDR3 is 15 residues long. Germline CDR1 and CDR2: SGHDT and YYEEEE. The CDR3 spells CASSLGSSDSYEQYF. The CDR3 DNA sequence: TGTGCCAGCAGCTTGGGTAGCTCAGACTCCTACGAGCAGTACTTC.

The table lists this clone with a few counts. The chain recombines TRBV3-1 (or the pseudogene TRBV3-2) with TRBJ1-2; D gene uncertain. This CDR3 is 11 amino acids long. Trimming took off 3 bases at V and 7 bases at J, with 6 bases between the two ends. Germline loops: CDR1 LGHDT, CDR2 YNNKEL (reference sequence). Here the CDR3 reads CASSQRAGYTF. CDR3 coding DNA: TGTGCCAGCAGCCAGAGGGCTGGCTACACCTTC.

The J gene is TRBJ2-7, the V gene TRBV24-1; D ambiguous. V dropped 9 bases and J dropped 4 bases, with 9 bases sitting between them. Per the germline V gene, CDR1 is KGHDR and CDR2 is SFDVKD. This CDR3 has 11 residues. CDR3 loop: CATGNGYEQYV. The DNA of the CDR3 is TGTGCCACCGGAAACGGGTACGAGCAGTACGTC.

V and J are TRBV11-3 and TRBJ1-1, with D tentatively TRBD1 (5 bases). Germline CDR1 reads SGHNT; CDR2 reads YENEEA. Trimming shortened V by 1 base and J by 1 base, and 7 bases separated the two germline ends. The CDR3 runs to 14 residues. For the CDR3, the DNA is TGTGCCAGCAGCTTAGGGACATCGAACACTGAAGCTTTCTTT. Translation gives CASSLGTSNTEAFF.

The chain employs TRBV4-2 and TRBJ1-5; 9 bases match TRBD1. Germline CDR1 and CDR2: LGHNA and YNFKEQ. There are 18 residues in the CDR3. Trimming cost V 1 base and J 2 bases; bases outside gene matches: 9. CDR3 sequence: CASSQVAQGAKGNQPQHF. DNA for the CDR3: TGTGCCAGCAGCCAAGTGGCACAGGGGGCTAAGGGCAATCAGCCCCAGCATTTT.

On this clone: Other DNA sequences from this sample encode an identical CDR3 as well. The J gene is TRBJ1-2, the V gene TRBV5-1, with a tentative D call TRBD1 (6 bases). V was cut by 0 bases and J by 5 bases, with 8 bases left in between. Germline values: CDR1 SGHRS, CDR2 YFSETQ. This CDR3 spans 13 amino acids. The CDR3 loop reads CASSLDREYGYTF. The CDR3 DNA reads as TGCGCCAGCAGCTTGGACAGGGAGTATGGCTACACCTTC.

CDR3 sequence: CASSPNPPVLSTNEKLFF. CDR3 sequence (DNA): TGTGCCAGCAGTCCGAACCCCCCGGTTCTTTCAACTAATGAAAAACTGTTTTTT. This chain connects TRBV6-6 to TRBJ1-4; no definite D call. Trimming took 5 bases from V and 0 from J, leaving 19 bases between them. The CDR3 has 18 amino acids. Germline loops: CDR1 MNHNY, CDR2 SVGAGI (reference sequence).

This clone was recorded a few times. This chain connects TRBV28 to TRBJ1-5, with TRBD1 as a possible D gene (5 bases). The CDR3 covers 13 residues. Per the germline V gene, CDR1 is MDHEN and CDR2 is SYDVKM. Trimming left V 3 bases short and J 10 bases short, with 13 bases between. In DNA, the CDR3 is TGTGCCAGCAGTTTGGTGCCGGGGGGACCCCAGCATTTT. Translating it yields CASSLVPGGPQHF.

This rearrangement joins TRBV6-1 to TRBJ1-1; the D gene is possibly TRBD1 (5 bases). V lost 6 bases and J lost 3, with 14 bases in between. The CDR3 extends over 14 amino acids. Per the germline V gene, CDR1 is MNHNS and CDR2 is SASEGT. The CDR3 DNA is TGTGCCAGCAGCGGGGGTATACGGGACACTGAAGCTTTCTTT. It translates to CASSGGIRDTEAFF.

The rearrangement links TRBV20-1 to TRBJ2-2, with TRBD2 matching 8 bases. Germline CDR1 DFQATT, CDR2 SNEGSKA (reference sequence). This CDR3 spans 14 amino acids. V gave up 3 bases and J gave up 6 bases; unmatched junction bases: 6. The DNA for the CDR3 is TGCAGTGCTAGTGATCTAGCGGGCCCCGGGGAGCTGTTTTTT. Amino acid sequence: CSASDLAGPGELFF.

The V gene is TRBV11-2, the J gene TRBJ2-3; weak D call: TRBD2 (6 bases). The V gene lost 5 bases and the J gene lost 6 bases, with 6 bases spanning the gap. The length of the CDR3 is 11 residues. Germline V CDR1 and CDR2: SGHAT, FQNNGV. CDR3 coding DNA: TGTGCCAGCAGCGGGGGGGATACGCAGTATTTT. The encoded protein is CASSGGDTQYF.

The V and J genes are TRBV7-3 and TRBJ2-1, with 9 bases matching TRBD1. In germline, CDR1 is SGHTA, CDR2 FQGTGA. The CDR3 spans 16 residues. The V gene end was trimmed by 3 bases and the J gene end by 6 bases; junction bases not matched to a gene: 9. The CDR3 DNA reads TGTGCCAGCAGCTTGACGACAGGGGGTCGAACCAATGAGCAGTTCTTC. The encoded protein is CASSLTTGGRTNEQFF.

This chain uses TRBV12-5 with TRBJ1-4; D call uncertain. The ends were cut back, 1 base at V and 2 bases at J, with 5 bases in the middle. Germline V gene lookup returns CDR1 LGHNT and CDR2 FRNRAP. This CDR3 is built from 14 residues. CDR3 DNA sequence: TGTGCTAGTGGTTTGGGGGCGACTAATGAAAAACTGTTTTTT. This gives the protein CASGLGATNEKLFF.

V is TRBV29-1 and J is TRBJ2-7, with D tentatively TRBD1 (5 bases). The CDR3 covers 13 residues. Trimming removed 4 bases from V and 7 bases from J, with 17 bases in between. Germline lookup yields CDR1 SQVTM and CDR2 ANQGSEA. CDR3 nucleotides: TGCAGCGTTGCTAGGGGTTCCGGAGAAGAGCAGTACTTC. Translated: CSVARGSGEEQYF.

CDR3 sequence: CASSRVGTKGYTF. The CDR3, as DNA: TGTGCCAGCAGTCGGGTAGGGACAAAGGGCTACACCTTC. This rearrangement joins TRBV25-1 to TRBJ1-2; maybe TRBD1 (6 bases). This CDR3 contains 13 residues. Trimming left V 5 bases short and J 8 bases short, with 15 bases between. Germline assignment: CDR1 MGHDK and CDR2 SYGVNS.

The J gene is TRBJ1-6, the V gene TRBV4-1; D unresolved. This CDR3 is 16 amino acids long. Trimming took off 3 bases at V and 4 bases at J, with 13 bases between the two ends. Germline CDR1 reads MGHRA; CDR2 reads YSYEKL. The CDR3 region has the DNA TGCGCCAGCAGCCATTTTTCCCGGGAGTATAATTCACCCCTCCACTTT. Amino acids: CASSHFSREYNSPLHF.

This chain joins TRBV5-1 and TRBJ2-7, with D uncertain. The CDR3 extends over 14 amino acids. The germline CDR1 and CDR2 sequences are SGHRS and YFSETQ. Trimming removed 0 bases at V and 4 bases at J, with 11 bases between. This chain's CDR3 is CASSLATGLYEQYV. For the CDR3, the DNA is TGCGCCAGCAGCTTGGCCACGGGTCTTTACGAGCAGTACGTC.

The chain is built from TRBV19 and TRBJ2-2, with D uncertain. The CDR3 runs to 15 residues. The V gene lost 5 bases and the J gene lost 5 bases, with 15 bases spanning the gap. Germline CDR1 reads LNHDA; CDR2 reads SQIVND (reference sequence). This chain's CDR3 is CASSPTRRSTGELFF. In DNA form, the CDR3 reads TGTGCCAGTAGTCCAACCCGGAGAAGTACCGGGGAGCTGTTTTTT.

V is TRBV5-1 and J is TRBJ2-4; 9 nucleotides align to TRBD1. Germline V gene data show CDR1 as SGHRS and CDR2 as YFSETQ. The CDR3 contains 14 residues. The V segment lost 4 bases and the J segment 8 bases; nucleotides outside the gene matches: 7. The chain's CDR3 is CASSTGQGGDIQYF. For the CDR3, the DNA is TGCGCCAGCAGCACGGGACAGGGAGGGGACATTCAGTACTTC.

There are many counts of this clone. The chain has TRBV28 and TRBJ1-3; possible D gene TRBD1, 5 bases. V was trimmed by 5 bases and J by 0 bases, leaving 17 bases between them. Per the germline V gene, CDR1 is MDHEN and CDR2 is SYDVKM. The CDR3 loop spans 17 amino acids. This chain's CDR3 is CASSAPKGALSGNTIYF. The CDR3 nucleotides are TGTGCCAGCAGTGCCCCTAAAGGGGCCCTCTCTGGAAACACCATATATTTT.

Note on this clone: The junction departs from germline at one end; a sequencing error may be responsible. J is TRBJ1-5 and V is TRBV6-5; TRBD1 agrees at 7 bases. The length of the CDR3 is 14 residues. Germline CDR1 and CDR2: MNHEY and SVGAGI. The CDR3 coding sequence is TGTGCCAGCAGTCGACAGGGTATCAATCGGCCCCAGCATTTT. As protein: CASSRQGINRPQHF.